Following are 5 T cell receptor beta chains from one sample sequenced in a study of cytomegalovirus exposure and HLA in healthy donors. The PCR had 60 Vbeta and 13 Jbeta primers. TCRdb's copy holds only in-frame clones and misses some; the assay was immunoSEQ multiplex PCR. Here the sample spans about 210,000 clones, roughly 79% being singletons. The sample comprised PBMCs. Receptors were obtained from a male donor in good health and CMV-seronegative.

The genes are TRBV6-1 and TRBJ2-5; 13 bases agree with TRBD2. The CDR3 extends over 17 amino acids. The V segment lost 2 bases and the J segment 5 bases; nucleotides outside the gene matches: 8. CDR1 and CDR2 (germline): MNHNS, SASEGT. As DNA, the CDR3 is TGTGCCAGCAGTGAAAGACTAGCGGGGGGCCACACTGAGACCCAGTACTTC. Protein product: CASSERLAGGHTETQYF.

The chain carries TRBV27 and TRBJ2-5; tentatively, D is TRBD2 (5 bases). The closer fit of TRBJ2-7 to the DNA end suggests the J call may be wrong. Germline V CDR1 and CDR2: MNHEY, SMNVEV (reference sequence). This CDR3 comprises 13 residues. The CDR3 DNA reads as TGTGCCAGCAGTTTATCCTCGGGAAACGAGCAGTACTTC. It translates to CASSLSSGNEQYF.

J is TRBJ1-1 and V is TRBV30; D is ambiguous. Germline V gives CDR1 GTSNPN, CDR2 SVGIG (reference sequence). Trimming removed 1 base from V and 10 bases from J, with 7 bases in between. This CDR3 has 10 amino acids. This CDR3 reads CAWSGHSAFF. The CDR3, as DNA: TGTGCCTGGAGTGGACATTCAGCTTTCTTT.

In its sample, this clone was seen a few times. CDR3 loop: CASRSTGGYSNQPQHF. The CDR3 region has the DNA TGTGCCAGCAGATCCACAGGGGGCTATAGCAATCAGCCCCAGCATTTT. The genes are TRBV2 and TRBJ1-5; 9 nucleotides align to TRBD1. Per germline, CDR1 SNHLY and CDR2 FYNNEI. V was pared by 6 bases and J by 0 bases, with 6 bases of the junction left unmatched. The CDR3 extends over 16 amino acids.

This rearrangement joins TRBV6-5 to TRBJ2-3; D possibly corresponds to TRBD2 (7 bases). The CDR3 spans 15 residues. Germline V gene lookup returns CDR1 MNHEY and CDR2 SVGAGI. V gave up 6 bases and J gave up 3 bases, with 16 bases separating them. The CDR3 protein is CASSGAGAGTDTQYF. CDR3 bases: TGTGCCAGCAGCGGGGCGGGGGCGGGAACAGATACGCAGTATTTT.